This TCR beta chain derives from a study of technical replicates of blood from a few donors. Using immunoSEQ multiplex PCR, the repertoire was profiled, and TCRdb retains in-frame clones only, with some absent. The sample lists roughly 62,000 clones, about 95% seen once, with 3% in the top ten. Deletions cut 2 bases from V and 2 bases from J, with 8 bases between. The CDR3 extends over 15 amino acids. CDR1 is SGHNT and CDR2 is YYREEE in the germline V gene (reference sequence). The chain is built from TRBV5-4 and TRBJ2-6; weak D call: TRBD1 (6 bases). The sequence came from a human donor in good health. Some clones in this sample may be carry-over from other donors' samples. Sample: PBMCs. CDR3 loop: CASSFRGAGANVLTF. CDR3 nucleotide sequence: TGTGCCAGCAGCTTCAGGGGAGCTGGGGCCAACGTCCTGACTTTC.